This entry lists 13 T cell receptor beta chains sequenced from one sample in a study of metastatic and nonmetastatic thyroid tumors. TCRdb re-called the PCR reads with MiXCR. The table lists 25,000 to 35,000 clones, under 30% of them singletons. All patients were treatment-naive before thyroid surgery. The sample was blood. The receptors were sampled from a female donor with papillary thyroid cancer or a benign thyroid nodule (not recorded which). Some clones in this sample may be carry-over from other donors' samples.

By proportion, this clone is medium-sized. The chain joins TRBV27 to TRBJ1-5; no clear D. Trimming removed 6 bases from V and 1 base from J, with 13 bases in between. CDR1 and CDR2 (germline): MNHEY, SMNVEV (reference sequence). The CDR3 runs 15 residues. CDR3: CASRPRGISNQPQHF. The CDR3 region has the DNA TGTGCCAGCAGGCCTCGGGGAATAAGCAATCAGCCCCAGCATTTT.

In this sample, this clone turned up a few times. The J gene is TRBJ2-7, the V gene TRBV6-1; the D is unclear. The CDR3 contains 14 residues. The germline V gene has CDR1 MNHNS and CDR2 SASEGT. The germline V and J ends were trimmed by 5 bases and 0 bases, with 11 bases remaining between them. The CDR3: CASSREDNSYEQYF. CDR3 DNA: TGTGCCAGCAGTAGAGAAGATAACTCCTACGAGCAGTACTTC.

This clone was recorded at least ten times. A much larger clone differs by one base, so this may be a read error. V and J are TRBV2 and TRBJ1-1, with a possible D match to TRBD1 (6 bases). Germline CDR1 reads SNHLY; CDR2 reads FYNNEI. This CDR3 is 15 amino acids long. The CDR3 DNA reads TGTGCCAGCAGTATGTACAGGAGGAGGGACACTGAAGCTCTCTTT. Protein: CASSMYRRRDTEALF.

DNA of the CDR3: TGTGCCAGCAGTTCACTCCCGAGCTCCTATAATTCACCCCTCCACTTT. This gives the protein CASSSLPSSYNSPLHF. This chain joins TRBV28 and TRBJ1-6; D is unclear. The V gene's germline CDR1 is MDHEN and CDR2 SYDVKM. V shed 4 bases and J shed 0 bases, with 10 bases lying between them. The CDR3 has 16 residues.

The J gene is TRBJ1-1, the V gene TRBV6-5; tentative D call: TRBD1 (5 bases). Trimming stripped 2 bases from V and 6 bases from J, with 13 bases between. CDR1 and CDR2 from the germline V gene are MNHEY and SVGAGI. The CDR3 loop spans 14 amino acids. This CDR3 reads CASSYQEGKAEAFF. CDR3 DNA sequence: TGTGCCAGCAGTTACCAAGAGGGGAAGGCTGAAGCTTTCTTT.

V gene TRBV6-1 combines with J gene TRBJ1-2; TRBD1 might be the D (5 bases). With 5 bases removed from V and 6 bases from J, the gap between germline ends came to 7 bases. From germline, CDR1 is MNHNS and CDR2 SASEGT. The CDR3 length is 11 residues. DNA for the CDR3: TGTGCCAGCAGTACAGGAGATGGCTACACCTTC. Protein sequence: CASSTGDGYTF.

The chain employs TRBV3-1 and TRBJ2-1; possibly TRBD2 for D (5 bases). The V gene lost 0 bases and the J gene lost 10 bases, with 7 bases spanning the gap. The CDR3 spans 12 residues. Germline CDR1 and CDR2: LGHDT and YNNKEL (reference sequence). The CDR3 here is CASSQDGEEQFF. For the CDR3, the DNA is TGTGCCAGCAGCCAAGATGGGGAGGAGCAGTTCTTC.

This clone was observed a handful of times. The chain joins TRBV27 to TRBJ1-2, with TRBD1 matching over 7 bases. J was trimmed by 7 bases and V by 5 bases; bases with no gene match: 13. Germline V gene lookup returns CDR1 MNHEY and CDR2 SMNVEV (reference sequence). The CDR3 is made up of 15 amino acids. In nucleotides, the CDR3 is TGTGCCAGCAGTACCTACAGGGGTCCGTTTTCTGGCTACACCTTC. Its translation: CASSTYRGPFSGYTF.

CDR3: CASYAGYNEQFF. In DNA form, the CDR3 reads TGTGCCAGCTATGCCGGCTACAATGAGCAGTTCTTC. V is TRBV6-1 and J is TRBJ2-1; D is ambiguous. Trimming took off 8 bases at V and 3 bases at J, with 8 bases between the two ends. The CDR3 covers 12 residues. The germline V gene encodes CDR1 MNHNS and CDR2 SASEGT.

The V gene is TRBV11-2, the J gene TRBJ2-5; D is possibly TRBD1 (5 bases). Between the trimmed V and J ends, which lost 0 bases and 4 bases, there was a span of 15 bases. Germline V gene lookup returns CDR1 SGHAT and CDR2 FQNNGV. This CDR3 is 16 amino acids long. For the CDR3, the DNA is TGTGCCAGCAGCTTAGATCTCAGAACAGGAGTAGAGACCCAGTACTTC. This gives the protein CASSLDLRTGVETQYF.

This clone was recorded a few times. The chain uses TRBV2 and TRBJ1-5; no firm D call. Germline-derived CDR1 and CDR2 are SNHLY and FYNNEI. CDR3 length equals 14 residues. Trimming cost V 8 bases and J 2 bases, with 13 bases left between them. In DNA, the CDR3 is TGTGCCAGCGGAGCATCGGCGGGCAATCAGCCCCAGCATTTT. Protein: CASGASAGNQPQHF.

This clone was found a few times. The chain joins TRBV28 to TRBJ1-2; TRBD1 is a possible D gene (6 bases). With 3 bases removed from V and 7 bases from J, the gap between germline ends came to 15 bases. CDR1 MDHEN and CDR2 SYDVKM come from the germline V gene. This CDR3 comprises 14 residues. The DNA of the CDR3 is TGTGCCAGCAGTTTGTTGGGGGCGCGGGCTGGCTACACCTTC. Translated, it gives CASSLLGARAGYTF.

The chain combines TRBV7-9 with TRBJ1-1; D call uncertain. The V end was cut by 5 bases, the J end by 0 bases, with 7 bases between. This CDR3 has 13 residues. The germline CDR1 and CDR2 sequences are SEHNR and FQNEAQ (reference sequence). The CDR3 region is CASSLRMNTEAFF. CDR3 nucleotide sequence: TGTGCCAGCAGCCTTAGGATGAACACTGAAGCTTTCTTT.